The source of this T cell receptor (beta chain) is a study of regulatory T cells in long-lasting Graves disease. The table lists this clonotype with many counts. Its antigen is currently unknown. The time point: persistent/refractory GD, antithyroid drugs over 5 years with positive TRAb. The TCR library used RNA extracted from PBMCs. Study-level findings and limits: Newly diagnosed patients had higher TCR diversity than persistent Graves' patients did.

Trimming pared 0 bases from V and 5 bases from J, leaving 8 bases between. Germline values: CDR1 MNHEY, CDR2 SVGEGT. The CDR3 length is 13 residues. Building the TCR beta libraries relied on iRepertoire HTBI primers, and CDR3 regions underwent Arm-PCR. TCRdb itself ran the multiplex PCR reads through MiXCR, one entry per CDR3 protein. The sample contains under 500,000 distinct CDR3 sequences, around 21% of which appear only once. This receptor was obtained from a female donor with Graves disease. The chain recombines TRBV6-2 or TRBV6-3 with TRBJ2-7; D not certain. The sample in question was peripheral blood mononuclear cells (PBMCs), obtained when the disease was refractory, from a patient treated with antithyroid drugs. The CDR3: CASSYSSWDEQYF. The CDR3 coding sequence is TGTGCCAGCAGTTACTCGAGCTGGGACGAGCAGTACTTC.